Reported below is one TCR beta chain. What it binds is not known. This entry comes from a study of human T cells and chemical hapten exposure. Study-level background: Among samples, TCR yields varied mainly because of small differences in pooled library volume. Findings of the study overall: The number of TCRs above 1 in 1000 frequency did not change after DPC sensitization.

Per germline, CDR1 SGHTA and CDR2 FQGTGA. The CDR3 consists of 14 residues. Trimming removed 5 bases from V and 7 bases from J, with 14 bases in between. Time point of the sample: healthy volunteer bleed at 2 weeks. Unfractionated whole blood served as the source for total RNA extraction. Individual cDNA molecules had unique molecular identifiers attached to them by the library. In the original workflow: A per-sample median of around 100,000 TCRs was observed, with counts ranging from about 20,000 to 750,000. TCRdb redid the calling of the RACE reads with MiXCR, one entry per CDR3 protein. Here the V and J calls rest on TCRdb's processing, not on the authors' analysis. The profile shows some 93,000 distinct CDR3 sequences, around 8.8% of them singletons.

The receptor's source is a female donor in good health. Some clones in this sample may be carry-over from other donors' samples. Sample: whole blood. This sequence joins TRBV7-3 and TRBJ2-2; D is ambiguous. CDR3 loop: CASSPNYGVGELFF. DNA for the CDR3: TGTGCCAGCAGCCCGAATTATGGGGTCGGGGAGCTGTTTTTT.